Below, 21 T cell receptor beta chains from the same sample are listed, as sequenced in a study of CD8+ T cells in alopecia areata. Reverse transcribed after extraction, RNA yielded cDNA as the sequencing template. Clones were read by immunoSEQ multiplex PCR, and TCRdb kept only the in-frame ones, dropping some. The sample yields roughly 250,000 clones, about three fifths seen once. Treatment in this sample: oral pan-JAK inhibitor, 5-10 mg twice daily. The specimen was CD4+ T cells sorted from blood, collected at roughly week 52, from a patient treated with tofacitinib. These TCRs come from a human donor with alopecia areata.

This clone was seen a few times. J is TRBJ2-3 and V is TRBV29-1; TRBD2 matches 8 bases. CDR3 length equals 14 residues. Germline values: CDR1 SQVTM, CDR2 ANQGSEA. The trim removed 7 bases at V and 2 bases at J, leaving 8 bases unmatched. The CDR3 sequence: CSATRGGYTDTQYF. In DNA form, the CDR3 reads TGCAGCGCTACCCGGGGGGGGTACACAGATACGCAGTATTTT.

This clone is a singleton in its sample. The genes are TRBV2 and TRBJ1-1, with a tentative D call TRBD1 (6 bases). CDR1 is SNHLY, CDR2 FYNNEI, per germline. The CDR3 is made up of 12 amino acids. Between the trimmed V and J ends, which lost 6 bases and 7 bases, there was a span of 12 bases. CDR3 sequence: CASRERDIEAFF. The DNA of the CDR3 is TGTGCCAGCAGAGAGCGGGACATTGAAGCTTTCTTT.

This clone was detected only a few times. The chain is built from TRBV7-3 and TRBJ2-2; unclear D gene. Trimming took 1 base from V and 4 from J, leaving 4 bases between them. The CDR3 has 13 amino acids. Germline CDR1 is SGHTA and CDR2 is FQGTGA. The CDR3 loop is CASSLSGTGELFF. The CDR3 nucleotides read TGTGCCAGCAGCTTAAGTGGCACCGGGGAGCTGTTTTTT.

The chain joins TRBV29-1 to TRBJ2-5; no reliable D call. This CDR3 contains 13 residues. Trimming removed 3 bases from V and 2 bases from J, with 10 bases in between. Germline V gene sequence: CDR1 SQVTM, CDR2 ANQGSEA. CDR3 region: CSVEVRRQETQYF. CDR3 in DNA: TGCAGCGTTGAGGTCAGGAGACAAGAGACCCAGTACTTC.

The V call is TRBV15, the J call TRBJ2-6, with D unclear. Per germline, CDR1 LNHNV and CDR2 YYDKDF (reference sequence). The V and J ends lost 1 base and 2 bases respectively, with 6 bases between them. CDR3 length: 15 residues. The CDR3 sequence: CATSRARTGANVLTF. The DNA for the CDR3 is TGTGCCACCAGCAGAGCACGAACTGGGGCCAACGTCCTGACTTTC.

This clone is a singleton in its sample. The V call is TRBV30, the J call TRBJ2-7; the match to TRBD2 covers 11 bases. The germline gives CDR1 GTSNPN, CDR2 SVGIG (reference sequence). V trimming: 2 bases; J trimming: 0 bases; junction bases outside the gene matches: 6. The CDR3 sequence is 16 residues long. The CDR3 protein is CAWSITSGGVSYEQYF. CDR3 bases: TGTGCCTGGAGTATTACTAGCGGGGGTGTCTCCTACGAGCAGTACTTC.

The chain combines TRBV6-5 with TRBJ1-2, with D tentatively TRBD1 (5 bases). Trimming left V 4 bases short and J 2 bases short, with 8 bases between. Germline CDR1 reads MNHEY; CDR2 reads SVGAGI. The CDR3 totals 13 residues. CDR3 sequence (DNA): TGTGCCAGCAGTTCGGGACGCAACTATGGCTACACCTTC. Translation gives CASSSGRNYGYTF.

This clone was detected only a few times. CDR3 bases: TGTGCCAGCACCCGGCCGGGGGGGAGGAACACTGAAGCTTTCTTT. Translating gives CASTRPGGRNTEAFF. V and J are TRBV6-5 and TRBJ1-1; D might be TRBD1 (5 bases). CDR3 length: 15 amino acids. The germline V gene has CDR1 MNHEY and CDR2 SVGAGI. V was cut by 7 bases and J by 1 base, with 16 bases left in between.

The chain employs TRBV6-5 and TRBJ2-2; D may be TRBD2 (6 bases). Germline lookup yields CDR1 MNHEY and CDR2 SVGAGI. V shed 3 bases and J shed 4 bases, with 15 bases lying between them. The CDR3 runs to 16 residues. DNA for the CDR3: TGTGCCAGCAGTTATTTAGGAGGGTCGAGCACCGGGGAGCTGTTTTTT. It is translated as CASSYLGGSSTGELFF.

V is TRBV29-1 and J is TRBJ2-3; TRBD1 or TRBD2 may be the D gene (5 bases each). The V end lost 3 bases, the J end lost 4 bases, and 20 bases lay between the germline ends. CDR3 length: 16 residues. Germline CDR1 is SQVTM and CDR2 is ANQGSEA. CDR3 bases: TGCAGCGTTGATGGGCGTCTGAGATGGGACGCAGATACGCAGTATTTT. This encodes CSVDGRLRWDADTQYF.

The V and J genes are TRBV29-1 and TRBJ1-1; 7 positions agree with TRBD1. The CDR3 has 12 residues. Germline V gives CDR1 SQVTM, CDR2 ANQGSEA. Losses at the gene ends were 5 bases for V and 0 bases for J; bases not matched to a gene: 0. The CDR3 spells CSVQGVNTEAFF. Written as DNA, the CDR3 is TGCAGCGTTCAGGGGGTGAACACTGAAGCTTTCTTT.

The chain has TRBV27 and TRBJ1-2, with no clear D. The CDR3 covers 12 residues. Germline lookup yields CDR1 MNHEY and CDR2 SMNVEV (reference sequence). The V and J ends lost 4 bases and 6 bases respectively, with 9 bases between them. CDR3 amino acids: CASSSGRHGYTF. CDR3 nucleotides: TGTGCCAGCAGTTCCGGTCGGCATGGCTACACCTTC.

The chain combines TRBV5-1 with TRBJ2-2, with 8 bases lining up with TRBD1. Germline CDR1 reads SGHRS; CDR2 reads YFSETQ. The ends lost 5 bases at V and 0 bases at J; junction bases unmatched: 3. The CDR3 loop spans 15 amino acids. CDR3 in amino acids: CASSPTGANTGELFF. DNA of the CDR3: TGCGCCAGCAGTCCGACAGGGGCGAACACCGGGGAGCTGTTTTTT.

The rearrangement joins TRBV4-1 to TRBJ1-2, with TRBD1 identical over 8 bases. Germline V gene lookup returns CDR1 MGHRA and CDR2 YSYEKL. V shed 0 bases, J shed 5 bases, and the junction held 5 bases outside the gene matches. This CDR3 has 15 amino acids. CDR3 amino acids: CASSQDQDRVYGYTF. For the CDR3, the DNA is TGCGCCAGCAGCCAAGATCAGGACAGGGTATATGGCTACACCTTC.

The chain carries TRBV7-9 and TRBJ1-1; a possible D gene is TRBD1 (6 bases). V shed 4 bases and J shed 4 bases, with 13 bases lying between them. CDR1 and CDR2 from the germline V gene are SEHNR and FQNEAQ (reference sequence). CDR3 length equals 14 residues. CDR3 sequence: CASSSQGFGTEAFF. The CDR3, as DNA: TGTGCCAGCAGCTCACAGGGTTTCGGCACTGAAGCTTTCTTT. The full variable domain, in which reference TRBV7-9 and TRBJ1-1 provide the parts outside the CDR3, is DTGVSQNPRHKITKRGQNVTFRCDPISEHNRLYWYRQTLGQGPEFLTYFQNEAQLEKSRLLSDRFSAERPKGSFSTLEIQRTEQGDSAMYLCASSSQGFGTEAFFGQGTRLTVV.

V is TRBV15 and J is TRBJ2-7; 9 bases fit TRBD1. V shed 1 base and J 2 bases; nucleotides not matched to a gene: 3. Germline CDR1 is LNHNV and CDR2 is YYDKDF (reference sequence). This CDR3 is 15 amino acids long. The CDR3 bases are TGTGCCACCAGCAGAGGGGGACAGGGACCCTACGAGCAGTACTTC. This encodes CATSRGGQGPYEQYF. Combining the CDR3 with reference TRBV15 and TRBJ2-7 gives the whole variable domain DAMVIQNPRYQVTQFGKPVTLSCSQTLNHNVMYWYQQKSSQAPKLLFHYYDKDFNNEADTPDNFQSRRPNTSFCFLDIRSPGLGDTAMYLCATSRGGQGPYEQYFGPGTRLTVT.

The CDR3 reads CAISGLGEQFF. The CDR3 DNA is TGTGCCATCAGTGGACTGGGAGAGCAGTTCTTC. The J gene is TRBJ2-1, the V gene TRBV10-3, with D uncertain. The V and J ends lost 4 bases and 10 bases respectively, with 8 bases between them. CDR3 size: 11 residues. CDR1 ENHRY and CDR2 SYGVKD come from the germline V gene.

V usage is TRBV6-6 and J usage is TRBJ2-4; D may be TRBD2 (5 bases). There are 12 residues in the CDR3. The V and J ends lost 5 bases and 6 bases respectively, with 8 bases between them. Germline V gives CDR1 MNHNY, CDR2 SVGAGI (reference sequence). The CDR3 nucleotides read TGTGCCAGCAGTCCCCGGGGAAACATTCAGTACTTC. It codes for CASSPRGNIQYF.

The chain is built from TRBV27 and TRBJ1-2; TRBD1 agrees at 8 bases. The V gene's germline CDR1 is MNHEY and CDR2 SMNVEV (reference sequence). The CDR3 contains 14 residues. The junction had 7 bases not matched to a gene; V was cut back by 6 bases and J by 4 bases. The CDR3 sequence is CASRLSGGSYGYTF. CDR3 DNA: TGTGCCAGCAGACTCTCAGGGGGCAGCTATGGCTACACCTTC.

This chain connects TRBV30 to TRBJ1-1; 8 bases agree with TRBD1. The CDR3 is made up of 13 amino acids. V lost 3 bases to trimming and J lost 4 bases; unmatched junction nucleotides: 4. Germline CDR1 is GTSNPN and CDR2 is SVGIG (reference sequence). This CDR3 reads CAWRGTGPTEAFF. The DNA for the CDR3 is TGTGCCTGGAGAGGGACAGGCCCCACTGAAGCTTTCTTT.

The V call is TRBV6-6, the J call TRBJ2-2; D unresolved. Deletions cut 9 bases from V and 8 bases from J, with 10 bases between. The CDR3 is 11 amino acids. The germline gives CDR1 MNHNY, CDR2 SVGAGI (reference sequence). CDR3 sequence: CASRREGELFF. CDR3 in DNA: TGTGCCAGTCGCCGCGAAGGGGAGCTGTTTTTT.